A single T cell receptor beta chain is shown here with its context. Its antigen is as yet unknown. This sample was taken from a study of cytomegalovirus exposure and HLA in healthy donors. Primers for the PCR totalled 60 Vbeta and 13 Jbeta. Sequencing was performed with immunoSEQ multiplex PCR; in TCRdb, only in-frame clones are kept and a portion is missing. This sample has approximately 150,000 clones, with 75% to 90% found just once. Regarding the study as a whole: Later, TCR association rates were found to vary by HLA locus, highest for DRB1 and lowest for HLA-C.

From germline, CDR1 is GTSNPN and CDR2 SVGIG (reference sequence). Trimming cost V 3 bases and J 7 bases, with 9 bases left between them. The CDR3 length is 11 residues. The sample comprised PBMCs. The J gene is TRBJ1-2, the V gene TRBV30; D perhaps matches TRBD1 (5 bases). The receptor was derived from a woman younger than 45 in good health and CMV-seronegative. DNA for the CDR3: TGTGCCTGGAGCCGGGGGACTGGCTACACCTTC. It yields the protein CAWSRGTGYTF. Complete variable domain (other parts from reference TRBV30 and TRBJ1-2): SQTIHQWPATLVQPVGSPLSLECTVEGTSNPNLYWYRQAAGRGLQLLFYSVGIGQISSEVPQNLSASRPQDRQFILSSKKLLLSDSGFYLCAWSRGTGYTFGSGTRLTVV.